The 17 T cell receptor beta chains presented below share a single source sample, sequenced in a study of response to subunit inactivated influenza vaccine. Via MiXCR, TCRdb re-called the RT-PCR reads, giving one row per CDR3 protein. The data contain about 500,000 distinct CDR3 sequences, 15% to 20% of them singletons. The source was CD4+ T cells sorted from PBMCs, collected around 25 months after vaccination. All receptors come from a man in his fifties or sixties who received an inactivated influenza vaccine.

There are a few counts of this clonotype. This rearrangement joins TRBV4-2 to TRBJ2-7, with D unclear. Germline assignment: CDR1 LGHNA and CDR2 YNFKEQ. Between the trimmed V and J ends, which lost 4 bases and 6 bases, there was a span of 13 bases. The CDR3 loop spans 13 amino acids. CDR3 sequence: CASSPPTGGEQYF. CDR3 bases: TGTGCCAGCAGCCCCCCCACGGGTGGCGAGCAGTACTTC.

This chain connects TRBV5-1 to TRBJ1-4; the D is unclear. With 0 bases removed from V and 4 bases from J, the gap between germline ends came to 7 bases. Germline CDR1 and CDR2: SGHRS and YFSETQ. This CDR3 is 14 amino acids long. CDR3 bases: TGCGCCAGCAGCTTGGAACCGATTAATGAAAAACTGTTTTTT. Protein sequence: CASSLEPINEKLFF.

Many counts were recorded for this clonotype. The chain has TRBV4-2 and TRBJ1-1; 7 nucleotides align to TRBD1. The V and J ends lost 3 bases and 1 base, in that order; junction bases with no gene match: 2. The length of the CDR3 is 14 residues. Germline CDR1 reads LGHNA; CDR2 reads YNFKEQ. The DNA for the CDR3 is TGTGCCAGCAGCCACCGGGACAGGAACACTGAAGCTTTCTTT. It translates to CASSHRDRNTEAFF.

J is TRBJ2-7 and V is TRBV11-2; D may be TRBD2 (6 bases). V was shortened by 3 bases and J by 3 bases, with 9 bases between the two germline ends. The CDR3 is made up of 13 amino acids. Per germline, CDR1 SGHAT and CDR2 FQNNGV. In nucleotides, the CDR3 is TGTGCCAGCAGCTTGGGGGGTAACTACGAGCAGTACTTC. Protein sequence: CASSLGGNYEQYF.

The CDR3 spells CASSQGGIVEGETQYF. CDR3 nucleotide sequence: TGCGCCAGCAGCCAAGGTGGCATTGTTGAGGGAGAGACCCAGTACTTC. The V gene is TRBV4-1, the J gene TRBJ2-5; weak D call: TRBD2 (5 bases). V dropped 1 base and J dropped 4 bases, with 16 bases sitting between them. Germline loops: CDR1 MGHRA, CDR2 YSYEKL. CDR3 length: 16 residues.

This clonotype was recorded at least ten times. This chain connects TRBV12-3 or TRBV12-4 to TRBJ2-3; TRBD2 is a possible D gene (6 bases). This CDR3 has 15 amino acids. Trimming removed 3 bases from V and 1 base from J, with 11 bases in between. Here the CDR3 reads CASSFRTGGTDTQYF. DNA for the CDR3: TGTGCCAGCAGTTTTAGAACGGGGGGCACAGATACGCAGTATTTT.

This clonotype came up a few times. V is TRBV7-8 and J is TRBJ2-7, with a possible D match to TRBD2 (5 bases). Trimming took 1 base from V and 5 from J, leaving 15 bases between them. CDR3 length: 15 amino acids. CDR1 and CDR2 from the germline V gene are SGHVS and FQNEAQ. Here the CDR3 reads CASSLVASSAHEQYF. In DNA form, the CDR3 reads TGTGCCAGCAGCTTAGTGGCTAGCAGCGCCCACGAGCAGTACTTC.

This clonotype appeared a few times. V is TRBV7-9 and J is TRBJ2-5, with a tentative D call TRBD2 (6 bases). The ends were cut back, 1 base at V and 2 bases at J, with 8 bases in the middle. CDR1 and CDR2 from the germline V gene are SEHNR and FQNEAQ (reference sequence). There are 14 residues in the CDR3. The CDR3 coding sequence is TGTGCCAGCAGCTTAGTGGGGACTCAAGAGACCCAGTACTTC. Translated, it gives CASSLVGTQETQYF.

This clonotype was recorded many times. The chain is built from TRBV20-1 and TRBJ2-3; possible D gene TRBD2, 6 bases. Germline loops: CDR1 DFQATT, CDR2 SNEGSKA (reference sequence). V lost 4 bases, J lost 6 bases, and 17 bases lay in between. The CDR3 extends over 14 amino acids. In DNA form, the CDR3 reads TGCAGTGCTAAAACTAGCCCACTCAAGGATACGCAGTATTTT. Translating gives CSAKTSPLKDTQYF.

The rearrangement uses TRBV12-3 or TRBV12-4 and TRBJ2-1; TRBD1 or TRBD2 may be the D gene (6 bases each). V lost 4 bases and J 5 bases, leaving 15 bases between the germline ends. This CDR3 spans 15 amino acids. The CDR3, as DNA: TGTGCCAGCAGTTCCCGTAGGGGGGCTAACAATGAGCAGTTCTTC. Residues: CASSSRRGANNEQFF.

CDR3 DNA: TGCGCCAGCAGCTTGGAGGGACAGGGGGCGTATGGCTACACCTTC. Translating gives CASSLEGQGAYGYTF. The V call is TRBV5-1, the J call TRBJ1-2, with 12 bases that match TRBD1. V shed 0 bases and J 5 bases; nucleotides not matched to a gene: 2. Germline V gives CDR1 SGHRS, CDR2 YFSETQ. This CDR3 is 15 amino acids long.

This clonotype was counted a few times. The V and J genes are TRBV6-2 or TRBV6-3 and TRBJ2-7; D call uncertain. Trimming removed 2 bases at V and 1 base at J, with 9 bases between. The CDR3 runs 14 residues. Germline CDR1 reads MNHEY; CDR2 reads SVGEGT. CDR3 in DNA: TGTGCCAGCAGTTACCGAGCGAGTTCCTACGAGCAGTACTTC. Amino acids: CASSYRASSYEQYF.

Only a few counts were recorded for this clonotype. The V gene is TRBV15, the J gene TRBJ1-4, with TRBD1 matching over 8 bases. There are 16 residues in the CDR3. Trimming took 0 bases from V and 7 from J; bases not matched to a gene: 7. The germline gives CDR1 LNHNV, CDR2 YYDKDF (reference sequence). CDR3 in amino acids: CATSRDPGQGGEKLFF. The CDR3 nucleotides read TGTGCCACCAGCAGAGATCCCGGACAGGGAGGTGAAAAACTGTTTTTT.

V is TRBV4-2 and J is TRBJ2-5, with 10 bases aligning to TRBD1. V was clipped by 4 bases and J by 4 bases; unmatched bases: 12. The germline V gene has CDR1 LGHNA and CDR2 YNFKEQ. CDR3 length: 17 residues. CDR3 loop: CASSRDSGQGGGETQYF. For the CDR3, the DNA is TGTGCCAGCAGCCGAGATTCCGGACAGGGGGGTGGAGAGACCCAGTACTTC.

A few counts support this clonotype. The chain links TRBV4-3 to TRBJ2-4; maybe TRBD2 (5 bases). CDR1 is LGHNA, CDR2 YSLEER, per germline. The CDR3 spans 15 residues. Trimming took off 6 bases at V and 0 bases at J, with 12 bases between the two ends. The CDR3 spells CASSAAGLAKNIQYF. The CDR3 DNA sequence: TGCGCCAGCAGTGCGGCAGGACTAGCCAAAAACATTCAGTACTTC.

The rearrangement joins TRBV5-1 to TRBJ2-5; 7 nucleotides agree with TRBD1. The germline V gene has CDR1 SGHRS and CDR2 YFSETQ. Germline trimming cut 1 base from V and 2 bases from J; bases unmatched to any gene: 5. The CDR3 totals 15 residues. CDR3 sequence reads: CASSLSGTAQETQYF. The CDR3 DNA is TGCGCCAGCAGCTTGTCCGGGACAGCACAAGAGACCCAGTACTTC.

This clonotype has more than one count but fewer than ten. In DNA, the CDR3 is TGTGCCATCAGTATACAGGGGGATAATTCACCCCTCCACTTT. Its protein is CAISIQGDNSPLHF. The V call is TRBV10-3, the J call TRBJ1-6; 8 bases are a match to TRBD1. Trimming at V came to 5 bases and at J to 5 bases, leaving 2 bases not matched to a gene. The CDR3 sequence is 14 residues long. Germline V gives CDR1 ENHRY, CDR2 SYGVKD.